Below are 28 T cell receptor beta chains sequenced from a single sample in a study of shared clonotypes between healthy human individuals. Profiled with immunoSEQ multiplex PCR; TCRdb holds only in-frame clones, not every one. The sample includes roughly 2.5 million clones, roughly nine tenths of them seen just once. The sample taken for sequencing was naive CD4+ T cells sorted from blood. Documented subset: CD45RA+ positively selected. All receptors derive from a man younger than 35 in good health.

This CDR3 is CASSRGVDRTEAFF. CDR3 coding DNA: TGTGCCAGCAGCCGGGGCGTGGACCGGACTGAAGCTTTCTTT. The V and J genes are TRBV7-2 and TRBJ1-1; D perhaps matches TRBD1 (5 bases). CDR3 length equals 14 residues. The germline V and J ends were trimmed by 5 bases and 5 bases, with 15 bases remaining between them. Germline CDR1 is SGHTA and CDR2 is FQGNSA.

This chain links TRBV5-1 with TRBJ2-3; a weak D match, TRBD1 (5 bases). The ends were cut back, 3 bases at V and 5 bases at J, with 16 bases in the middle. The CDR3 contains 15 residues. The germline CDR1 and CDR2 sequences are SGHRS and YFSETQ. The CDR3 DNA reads TGCGCCAGCAGCTCGCCCCAGGGTAACGGAGATACGCAGTATTTT. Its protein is CASSSPQGNGDTQYF.

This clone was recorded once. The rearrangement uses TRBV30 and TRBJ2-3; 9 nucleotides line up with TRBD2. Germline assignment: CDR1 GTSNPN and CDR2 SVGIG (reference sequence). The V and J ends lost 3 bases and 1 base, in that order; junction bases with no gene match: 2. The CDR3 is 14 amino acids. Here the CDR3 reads CAWRVAGGTDTQYF. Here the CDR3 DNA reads TGTGCCTGGAGAGTAGCGGGGGGCACAGATACGCAGTATTTT.

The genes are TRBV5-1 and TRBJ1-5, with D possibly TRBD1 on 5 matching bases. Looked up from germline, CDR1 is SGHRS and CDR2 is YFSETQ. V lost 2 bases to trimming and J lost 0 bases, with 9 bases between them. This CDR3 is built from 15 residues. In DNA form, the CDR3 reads TGCGCCAGCAGCTTTGAGGGGAATAGCAATCAGCCCCAGCATTTT. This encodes CASSFEGNSNQPQHF.

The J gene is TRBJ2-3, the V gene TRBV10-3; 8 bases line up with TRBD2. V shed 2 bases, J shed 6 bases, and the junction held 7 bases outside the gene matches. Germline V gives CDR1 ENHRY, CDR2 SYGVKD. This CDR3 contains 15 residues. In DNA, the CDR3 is TGTGCCATCAGTGAGCCGGGGGGGGCGTCGGATACGCAGTATTTT. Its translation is CAISEPGGASDTQYF.

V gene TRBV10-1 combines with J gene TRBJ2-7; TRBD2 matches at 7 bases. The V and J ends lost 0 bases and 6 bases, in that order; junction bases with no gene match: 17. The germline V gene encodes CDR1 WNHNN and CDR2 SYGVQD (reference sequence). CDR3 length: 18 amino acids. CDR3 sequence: CASSESLFREEASLEQYF. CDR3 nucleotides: TGCGCCAGCAGTGAGTCTCTTTTTCGGGAGGAAGCCTCCCTCGAGCAGTACTTC.

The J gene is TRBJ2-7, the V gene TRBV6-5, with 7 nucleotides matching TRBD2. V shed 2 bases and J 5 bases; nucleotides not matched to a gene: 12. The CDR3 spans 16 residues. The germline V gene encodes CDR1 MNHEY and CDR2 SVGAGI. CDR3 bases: TGTGCCAGCAGTTACGTCCGGGGCGGGAGACCCAACGAGCAGTACTTC. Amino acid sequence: CASSYVRGGRPNEQYF.

The CDR3 sequence is CASSKPAGLSTDTQYF. The DNA of the CDR3 is TGTGCCAGCTCAAAGCCAGCGGGACTCAGCACAGATACGCAGTATTTT. The chain is built from TRBV18 and TRBJ2-3, with 7 bases identical to TRBD2. The germline V gene has CDR1 KGHSH and CDR2 LQKENI. V gave up 5 bases and J gave up 0 bases; unmatched junction bases: 8. CDR3 length equals 16 residues.

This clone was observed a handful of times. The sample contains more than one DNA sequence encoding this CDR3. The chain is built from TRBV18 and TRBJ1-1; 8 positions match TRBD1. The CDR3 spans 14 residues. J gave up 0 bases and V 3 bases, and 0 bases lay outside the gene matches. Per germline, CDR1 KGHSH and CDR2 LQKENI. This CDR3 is CASSPGQVNTEAFF. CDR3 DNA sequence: TGTGCCAGCTCACCGGGACAGGTGAACACTGAAGCTTTCTTT.

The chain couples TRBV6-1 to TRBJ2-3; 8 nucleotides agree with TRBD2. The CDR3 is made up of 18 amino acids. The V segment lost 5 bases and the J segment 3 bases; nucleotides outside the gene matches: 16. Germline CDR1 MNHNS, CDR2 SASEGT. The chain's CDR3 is CASSKVAVREGLTDTQYF. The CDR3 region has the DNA TGTGCCAGCAGTAAAGTAGCGGTTCGGGAGGGCCTAACAGATACGCAGTATTTT.

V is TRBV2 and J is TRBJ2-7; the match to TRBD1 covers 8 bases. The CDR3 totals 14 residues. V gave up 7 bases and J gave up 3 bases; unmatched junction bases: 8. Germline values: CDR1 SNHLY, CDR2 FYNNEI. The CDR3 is CASITRTGSYEQYF. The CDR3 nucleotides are TGTGCCAGCATCACTCGGACAGGGAGCTACGAGCAGTACTTC.

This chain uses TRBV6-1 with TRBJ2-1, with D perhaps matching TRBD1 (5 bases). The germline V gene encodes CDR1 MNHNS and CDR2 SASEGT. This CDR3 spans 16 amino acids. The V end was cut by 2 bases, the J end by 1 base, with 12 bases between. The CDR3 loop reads CASSEFYRLSYNEQFF. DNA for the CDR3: TGTGCCAGCAGTGAATTCTACAGGCTATCCTACAATGAGCAGTTCTTC.

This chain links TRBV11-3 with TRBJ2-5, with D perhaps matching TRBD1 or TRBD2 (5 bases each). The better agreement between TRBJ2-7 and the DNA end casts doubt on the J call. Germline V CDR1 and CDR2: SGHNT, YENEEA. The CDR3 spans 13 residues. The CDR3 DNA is TGTGCCAGCAGCTTAGGGGGGTCCTACGAGCAGTACTTC. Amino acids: CASSLGGSYEQYF.

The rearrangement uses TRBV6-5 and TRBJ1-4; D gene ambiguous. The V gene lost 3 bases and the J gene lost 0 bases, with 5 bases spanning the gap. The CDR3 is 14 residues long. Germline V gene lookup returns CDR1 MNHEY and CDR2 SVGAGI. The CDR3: CASSYRPTNEKLFF. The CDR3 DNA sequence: TGTGCCAGCAGTTATCGGCCAACTAATGAAAAACTGTTTTTT.

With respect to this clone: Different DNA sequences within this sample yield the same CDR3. CDR3 DNA: TGTGCCAGCAGTAGAGGTGCCGGGGAGCTGTTTTTT. It yields the protein CASSRGAGELFF. The chain couples TRBV6-5 to TRBJ2-2, with D unresolved. Germline lookup yields CDR1 MNHEY and CDR2 SVGAGI. The V end was cut by 5 bases, the J end by 6 bases, with 7 bases between. The CDR3 is 12 amino acids.

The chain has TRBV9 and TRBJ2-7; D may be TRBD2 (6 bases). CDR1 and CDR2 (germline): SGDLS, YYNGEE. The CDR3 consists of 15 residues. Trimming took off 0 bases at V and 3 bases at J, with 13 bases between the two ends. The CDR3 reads CASSVDREPNYEQYF. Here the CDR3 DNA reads TGTGCCAGCAGCGTAGACCGGGAGCCGAACTACGAGCAGTACTTC.

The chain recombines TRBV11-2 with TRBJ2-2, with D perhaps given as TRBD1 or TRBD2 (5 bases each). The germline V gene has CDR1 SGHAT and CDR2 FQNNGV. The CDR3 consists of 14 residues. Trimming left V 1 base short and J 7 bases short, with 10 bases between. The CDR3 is CASSLVRGIGELFF. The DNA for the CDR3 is TGTGCCAGCAGCTTAGTTCGGGGCATCGGGGAGCTGTTTTTT. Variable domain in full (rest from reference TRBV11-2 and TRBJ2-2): EAGVAQSPRYKIIEKRQSVAFWCNPISGHATLYWYQQILGQGPKLLIQFQNNGVVDDSQLPKDRFSAERLKGVDSTLKIQPAKLEDSAVYLCASSLVRGIGELFFGEGSRLTVL.

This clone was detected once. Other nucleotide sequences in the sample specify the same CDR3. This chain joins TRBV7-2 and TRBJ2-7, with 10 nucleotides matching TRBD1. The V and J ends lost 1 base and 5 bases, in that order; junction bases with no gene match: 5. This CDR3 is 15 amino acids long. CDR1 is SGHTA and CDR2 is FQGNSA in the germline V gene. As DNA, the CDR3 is TGTGCCAGCAGCTTAGTCCGGGACAGGGGTCACGAGCAGTACTTC. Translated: CASSLVRDRGHEQYF.

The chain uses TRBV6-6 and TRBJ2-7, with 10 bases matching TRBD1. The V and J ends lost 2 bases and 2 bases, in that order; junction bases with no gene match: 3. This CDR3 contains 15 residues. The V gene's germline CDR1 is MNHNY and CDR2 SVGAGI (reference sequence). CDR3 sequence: CASSYGGTGAYEQYF. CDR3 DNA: TGTGCCAGCAGTTACGGGGGGACAGGGGCCTACGAGCAGTACTTC.

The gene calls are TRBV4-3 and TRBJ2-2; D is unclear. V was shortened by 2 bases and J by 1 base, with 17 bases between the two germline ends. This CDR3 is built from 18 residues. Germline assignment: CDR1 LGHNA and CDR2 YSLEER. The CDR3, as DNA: TGCGCCAGCAGCCAACTCGGTGGGCTAGGGCTGAACACCGGGGAGCTGTTTTTT. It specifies CASSQLGGLGLNTGELFF.

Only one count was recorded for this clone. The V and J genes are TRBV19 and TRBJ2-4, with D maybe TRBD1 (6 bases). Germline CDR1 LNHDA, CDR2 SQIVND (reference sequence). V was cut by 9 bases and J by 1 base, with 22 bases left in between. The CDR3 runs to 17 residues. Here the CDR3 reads CASALSGELGAKNIQYF. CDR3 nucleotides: TGTGCCAGCGCACTTTCAGGGGAACTTGGGGCCAAAAACATTCAGTACTTC.

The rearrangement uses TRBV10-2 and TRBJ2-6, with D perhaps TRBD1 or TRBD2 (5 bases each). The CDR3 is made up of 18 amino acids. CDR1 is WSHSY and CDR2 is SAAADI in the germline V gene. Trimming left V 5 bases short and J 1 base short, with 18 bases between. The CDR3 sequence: CASSPDWGGTSGANVLTF. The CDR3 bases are TGCGCCAGCAGTCCGGACTGGGGCGGAACTTCTGGGGCCAACGTCCTGACTTTC.

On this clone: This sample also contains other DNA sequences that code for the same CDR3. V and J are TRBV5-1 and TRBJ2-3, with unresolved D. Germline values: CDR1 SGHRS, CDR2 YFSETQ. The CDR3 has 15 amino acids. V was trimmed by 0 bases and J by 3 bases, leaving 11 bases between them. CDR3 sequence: CASSLDWGSTDTQYF. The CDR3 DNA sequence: TGCGCCAGCAGCTTGGATTGGGGATCGACAGATACGCAGTATTTT.

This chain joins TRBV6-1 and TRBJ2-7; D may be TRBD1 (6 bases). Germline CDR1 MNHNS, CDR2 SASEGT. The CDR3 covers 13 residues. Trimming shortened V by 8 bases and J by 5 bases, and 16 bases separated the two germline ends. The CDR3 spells CASRWQGRNEQYF. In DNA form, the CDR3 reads TGTGCCAGCCGTTGGCAGGGGCGAAACGAGCAGTACTTC.

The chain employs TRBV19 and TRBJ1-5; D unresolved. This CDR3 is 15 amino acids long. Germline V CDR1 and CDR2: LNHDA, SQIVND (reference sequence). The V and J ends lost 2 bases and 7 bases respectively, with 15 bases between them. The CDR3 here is CASSIIGGSGQPQHF. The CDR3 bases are TGTGCCAGTAGTATAATAGGAGGGTCCGGGCAGCCCCAGCATTTT.

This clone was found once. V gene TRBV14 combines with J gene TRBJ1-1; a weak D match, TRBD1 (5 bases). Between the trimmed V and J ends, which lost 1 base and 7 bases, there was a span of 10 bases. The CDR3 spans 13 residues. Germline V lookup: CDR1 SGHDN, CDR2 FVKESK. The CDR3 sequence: CASSQARAGEAFF. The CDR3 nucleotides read TGTGCCAGCAGCCAAGCCAGGGCCGGTGAAGCTTTCTTT.

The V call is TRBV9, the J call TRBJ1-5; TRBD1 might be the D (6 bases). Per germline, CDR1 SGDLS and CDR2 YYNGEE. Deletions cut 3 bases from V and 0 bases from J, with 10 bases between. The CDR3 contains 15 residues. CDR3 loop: CASSAQGYSNQPQHF. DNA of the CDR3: TGTGCCAGCAGCGCACAGGGTTATAGCAATCAGCCCCAGCATTTT.

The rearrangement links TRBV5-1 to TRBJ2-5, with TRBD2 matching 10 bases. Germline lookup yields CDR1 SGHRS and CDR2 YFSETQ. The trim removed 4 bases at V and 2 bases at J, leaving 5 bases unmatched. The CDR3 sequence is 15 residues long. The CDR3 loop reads CASSMALAGQETQYF. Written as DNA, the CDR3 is TGCGCCAGCAGCATGGCACTAGCGGGACAAGAGACCCAGTACTTC.